This T cell receptor beta chain was captured by sequencing in a study of blood T cells in healthy people across ages (dated by TCRdb to between 2014 and 2017). Some background on the complete study: Template switching captured roughly one uniquely barcoded TCR beta cDNA molecule per two T cells in model experiments. The donors were divided into four age groups: young (average approximately 15 years), middle-aged (around 41), aged (about 60) and long-lived (82). Using deep sequencing normalized with unique cDNA molecular identifiers, the study measured how TCR beta repertoire diversity changes with age. To avoid experimental bias, donors of different ages were distributed randomly across sequencing lanes. Two additional independent replicas of 1 million unique cDNA reads from the same blood draw were analyzed for two donors (one aged 18 to 30 and one aged 80 or older).

Points the paper makes about the study in general: As age increased, observed TCR beta diversity per million T cells dropped in a roughly linear way, and a significant reduction was already evident by age 40. Estimates of total diversity from one million sequenced T cells were regarded as lower bounds and underestimates. Conclusive comparison of naive and antigen-experienced compartments was prevented by the profiling of bulk unsorted PBMCs. There was a strong correlation between observed TCR beta diversity and the percentage of naive T cells measured by flow cytometry. Compared with the aged group, the long-lived group had more naive CD4+ T cells, fewer expanded clones and increased TCR diversity, suggesting age selection. Donor CMV infection status was unknown, potentially confounding age-related changes in expanded clonotypes.

Systemically healthy Caucasian individuals from Russia, over 30 in total and aged roughly 6 to 100 years, were included as donors. Each donor gave around 9.5 milliliters of peripheral blood, collected into EDTA-treated Vacutainer tubes. Ficoll-Paque density-gradient centrifugation was used to isolate PBMCs, with at least 7 million per sample. Total RNA was extracted from PBMCs with Trizol reagent, with at least 6 micrograms obtained per sample. The percentages of naive CD45RAhigh/CD27high T cells were determined by flow cytometry on a PBMC aliquot from every donor. Receptor amplification or capture employed 5' RACE. A second about 7 to 11 cycle PCR used a sample-barcoded 5' primer and a J-beta primer mix. A template-switch 5' adaptor carrying 12 random nucleotides introduced a unique molecular identifier onto each TCR beta cDNA molecule. At least 2.5 million CDR3-containing paired-end reads were obtained from each sample. The Mint cDNA synthesis kit, primed by a TRBC-specific oligonucleotide, was used to synthesize first-strand cDNA from all RNA. All cDNA was treated with uracil-DNA glycosylase and then went through a first 18-cycle PCR with the universal primers M1SS and BC2_uni_R. From the authors' description of their analysis: For normalization, 1 million high-quality reads, each with a distinct molecular identifier, were randomly selected from each sample. Reads with shared molecular identifiers were discarded instead of being binned into consensus sequences. MiTCR, with a Q25 quality threshold and the strictest error-elimination algorithm, was used for CDR3 identification, clonotype clustering and error correction. A nonparametric unseen species model using Euler transformation provided a lower-bound estimate of total TCR beta diversity. Using fastp at Q25 and MiXCR, TCRdb reprocessed the public reads and kept productive beta chains. Identical CDR3 proteins give one entry, which carries the most common genes and DNA. In this record, the V and J calls reflect TCRdb's handling and not the investigators' own analysis. Counted in this sample were fewer than 2 million distinct CDR3 sequences; about two fifths of them appeared once. The ten most abundant clones make up under 25% of the sample.

The table lists this clonotype with many counts. It has no known antigen specificity. The record has no base qualities; no much larger clone is one base away. Spanning cysteine to phenylalanine, the CDR3 consists of 11 amino acids. This entry keeps only the CDR3 DNA: 33 bases, framed from base 1. At the junction V is shortened by 5 bases and J by 11 bases, with 10 bases in between. CDR1 is given as SGHTA and CDR2 as FQGNSA, both from the germline V gene. The V gene is TRBV7-2 and the J gene is TRBJ2-1; the D region possibly corresponds to TRBD1 (6 bases align). The sample comprised blood. This TCR was recovered from a human donor in good health. The DNA sequence follows: TGTGCCAGCAGCATCCGGGACAAGCAGTTCTTC. Its product reads: CASSIRDKQFF.